The clone carrying this TCR beta chain was picked up one time. This record belongs to a study of blood T cell repertoires in COVID-19. Study context: The cDNA or gDNA used as material had been derived from T cells, B-cell-depleted T cells, or PBMCs.

V lost 0 bases to trimming and J lost 5 bases; unmatched junction nucleotides: 4. CDR3 length equals 14 residues. Germline V gene sequence: CDR1 GTSNPN, CDR2 SVGIG (reference sequence). Seattle-derived patients entered the study during active infection and were followed longitudinally. Profiled with immunoSEQ multiplex PCR; TCRdb holds only in-frame clones, not every one. The sample lists 200,000 to 250,000 clones, 75% to 85% seen once, with less than 6% in the top ten. Sequences were obtained from peripheral blood. This rearrangement joins TRBV30 to TRBJ1-1; TRBD1 matches 9 bases. The TCR sequence derives from an older woman with COVID-19, enrolled during active disease. The CDR3 DNA reads TGTGCCTGGAGTGTCACAGGGGGCTCTACTGAAGCTTTCTTT. Translating it yields CAWSVTGGSTEAFF.